The TCR beta chain described here comes from a study of blood T cell repertoires in COVID-19. About the study: Samples representing acute and convalescent COVID-19 were sourced from the United States, Italy and Spain.

Allocation to cohorts depended on clinical history reported by the participants. CDR1 and CDR2 (germline): MDHEN, SYDVKM. V shed 5 bases and J shed 3 bases, with 15 bases lying between them. The CDR3 runs 15 residues. Some clones are missing from TCRdb's copy, which holds only in-frame ones; the method was immunoSEQ multiplex PCR. In the table there are just over 300,000 clones, almost 90% of which are singletons. This clone was found once. The material sequenced was PBMCs or T cells enriched from blood (not recorded which). This clonotype was sampled from a woman aged 18-29 years with acute COVID-19. J is TRBJ2-3 and V is TRBV28; D perhaps matches TRBD2 (5 bases). As DNA, the CDR3 is TGTGCCAGCAGTCTGAGGGCCCCTAGAACAGATACGCAGTATTTT. Its translation is CASSLRAPRTDTQYF.